These 17 T cell receptor beta chains were all obtained from the same sample, sequenced in a study of regulatory T cells in long-lasting Graves disease. Building the TCR beta libraries relied on iRepertoire HTBI primers, and CDR3 regions underwent Arm-PCR. Each CDR3 protein is one row after TCRdb ran MiXCR on the multiplex PCR reads. The sample contains about 370,000 distinct CDR3 sequences, about 16% of which appear only once. Described time point: newly diagnosed GD, antithyroid drugs for less than 3 months. PBMCs provided the RNA from which the TCR library was made. The sequenced sample was peripheral blood mononuclear cells (PBMCs), obtained at new diagnosis, from a patient treated with antithyroid drugs. Source of these receptors: a female donor with Graves disease.

This clonotype has a count of ten or more. This chain connects TRBV28 to TRBJ2-1, with 7 bases aligning to TRBD1. The germline gives CDR1 MDHEN, CDR2 SYDVKM. This CDR3 has 12 residues. Germline trimming cut 6 bases from V and 7 bases from J; bases unmatched to any gene: 3. The CDR3 loop reads CASSYRGNEQFF. The CDR3 DNA reads as TGTGCCAGCAGCTACAGGGGAAATGAGCAGTTCTTC.

This clonotype was observed at least ten times. The V call is TRBV5-5, the J call TRBJ1-2, with TRBD1 as a possible D gene (5 bases). The CDR3 consists of 13 residues. Deletions cut 2 bases from V and 8 bases from J, with 13 bases between. The V gene's germline CDR1 is SGHKS and CDR2 YYEKEE (reference sequence). The CDR3 region is CASSFNGGPGYTF. The CDR3 nucleotides are TGTGCCAGCAGCTTTAATGGGGGACCAGGCTACACCTTC.

In the case of this clonotype: A far larger clone is one base from this, pointing to a likely read error. The V call is TRBV7-2, the J call TRBJ2-1; D possibly matches TRBD1 or TRBD2 (6 bases each). This CDR3 contains 12 residues. V was pared by 5 bases and J by 13 bases, with 15 bases between. Per germline, CDR1 SGHTA and CDR2 FQGNSA. CDR3 nucleotide sequence: TGTGCCAGCAGCCGGAGGGGGGAGACCCAGTTCTTC. Amino acids: CASSRRGETQFF.

The sample holds a few counts of this clonotype. The V gene is TRBV5-1, the J gene TRBJ2-3; the match to TRBD2 covers 11 bases. Germline CDR1 reads SGHRS; CDR2 reads YFSETQ. After removal of 0 bases from V and 5 bases from J, the junction contained 5 bases not matched to a gene. The CDR3 contains 16 residues. CDR3 in amino acids: CASSLGLAGNQDTQYF. CDR3 nucleotide sequence: TGCGCCAGCAGCTTGGGACTAGCGGGAAATCAAGATACGCAGTATTTT. Full variable domain (remainder filled in from reference TRBV5-1 and TRBJ2-3): KAGVTQTPRYLIKTRGQQVTLSCSPISGHRSVSWYQQTPGQGLQFLFEYFSETQRNKGNFPGRFSGRQFSNSRSEMNVSTLELGDSALYLCASSLGLAGNQDTQYFGPGTRLTVL.

V usage is TRBV27 and J usage is TRBJ2-1; the match to TRBD2 covers 9 bases. The CDR3 length is 20 residues. Germline CDR1 MNHEY, CDR2 SMNVEV (reference sequence). V lost 4 bases and J lost 3; bases outside the gene matches: 19. The CDR3 DNA is TGTGCCAGCAGTTCTCTCCTTCCTATCCGTAGCGGGAGAAGCTACAATGAGCAGTTCTTC. Its translation: CASSSLLPIRSGRSYNEQFF.

The chain uses TRBV6-2 or TRBV6-3 and TRBJ1-5; 9 nucleotides line up with TRBD1. Per germline, CDR1 MNHEY and CDR2 SVGEGT. This CDR3 contains 17 residues. V shed 5 bases, J shed 4 bases, and the junction held 12 bases outside the gene matches. The CDR3, as DNA: TGTGCCAGCAGTCCGACCCTTTTTGGGACAGGGAATCAGCCCCAGCATTTT. It is translated as CASSPTLFGTGNQPQHF.

The chain uses TRBV20-1 and TRBJ1-6; D is unclear. Germline CDR1 reads DFQATT; CDR2 reads SNEGSKA (reference sequence). CDR3 length: 17 residues. V gave up 3 bases and J gave up 0 bases, with 15 bases separating them. The chain's CDR3 is CSASGSRGSSYNSPLHF. CDR3 DNA: TGCAGTGCTAGCGGATCTCGCGGGAGCTCCTATAATTCACCCCTCCACTTT.

The chain has TRBV6-1 and TRBJ1-4; 9 positions match TRBD1. Germline-derived CDR1 and CDR2 are MNHNS and SASEGT. The J segment lost 4 bases and the V segment lost 6 bases, leaving 3 bases of the junction unmatched. This CDR3 is 14 amino acids long. CDR3 amino acids: CASRPGQGNEKLFF. CDR3 bases: TGTGCCAGCAGACCGGGACAGGGTAATGAAAAACTGTTTTTT.

This clonotype was seen at least ten times. This chain links TRBV20-1 with TRBJ2-5, with TRBD2 matching over 8 bases. V shed 0 bases and J 3 bases; nucleotides not matched to a gene: 6. Germline V CDR1 and CDR2: DFQATT, SNEGSKA (reference sequence). The CDR3 contains 15 residues. CDR3 protein: CSARDQVSGKETQYF. DNA for the CDR3: TGCAGTGCTAGAGATCAGGTTAGCGGGAAAGAGACCCAGTACTTC.

This clonotype was counted ten times or more. This sequence joins TRBV7-2 and TRBJ2-5; TRBD2 matches 8 bases. The CDR3 runs to 16 residues. The J segment lost 2 bases and the V segment lost 8 bases, leaving 13 bases of the junction unmatched. The germline gives CDR1 SGHTA, CDR2 FQGNSA. In nucleotides, the CDR3 is TGTGCCAGCGCCAAACGAGGGACTAGTCCTCAAGAGACCCAGTACTTC. Encoded protein: CASAKRGTSPQETQYF.

This clonotype has at least ten counts. V and J are TRBV25-1 and TRBJ1-1; D call uncertain. Per the germline V gene, CDR1 is MGHDK and CDR2 is SYGVNS. The CDR3 is 16 residues long. V was cut by 1 base and J by 1 base, with 13 bases left in between. The CDR3 nucleotides read TGTGCCAGCAGTGAATTTCCCCGCGAGGAGAACACTGAAGCTTTCTTT. Amino acids: CASSEFPREENTEAFF. Using reference TRBV25-1 and TRBJ1-1 for the parts outside the CDR3, the full variable domain is EADIYQTPRYLVIGTGKKITLECSQTMGHDKMYWYQQDPGMELHLIHYSYGVNSTEKGDLSSESTVSRIRTEHFPLTLESARPSHTSQYLCASSEFPREENTEAFFGQGTRLTVV.

V gene TRBV24-1 combines with J gene TRBJ2-1; D is uncertain. The germline gives CDR1 KGHDR, CDR2 SFDVKD. This CDR3 region has 13 residues. Trimming cost V 9 bases and J 5 bases, with 13 bases left between them. The CDR3 is CATAGPQNNEQFF. DNA for the CDR3: TGTGCCACCGCCGGACCACAGAACAATGAGCAGTTCTTC.

This clonotype was counted a few times. This CDR3 is missing its conserved last phenylalanine or tryptophan, likely due to a read error. The V gene is TRBV27, the J gene TRBJ1-4; D call uncertain. The V gene's germline CDR1 is MNHEY and CDR2 SMNVEV (reference sequence). The CDR3 runs 13 residues. Trimming removed 3 bases from V and 8 bases from J, with 10 bases in between. CDR3 bases: TGTGCCAGCAGTTTCCGGGATGGGGAAAAACTGTTTCTT. Its protein is CASSFRDGEKLFL.

This clonotype was recorded at least ten times. J is TRBJ2-2 and V is TRBV27; perhaps D is TRBD1 or TRBD2 (6 bases each). V was shortened by 3 bases and J by 6 bases, with 14 bases between the two germline ends. The CDR3 is 15 amino acids. Germline V gene data show CDR1 as MNHEY and CDR2 as SMNVEV (reference sequence). The chain's CDR3 is CASSFSGGQPGELFF. The CDR3 nucleotides read TGTGCCAGCAGTTTTTCTGGGGGGCAGCCCGGGGAGCTGTTTTTT.

This clonotype was found many times. The genes are TRBV15 and TRBJ1-1; maybe TRBD1 (5 bases). The CDR3 is 14 residues long. Germline V lookup: CDR1 LNHNV, CDR2 YYDKDF (reference sequence). The V end lost 0 bases, the J end lost 4 bases, and 9 bases lay between the germline ends. The DNA of the CDR3 is TGTGCCACCAGCAGAGATCTCGGGGGCACTGAAGCTTTCTTT. Its protein is CATSRDLGGTEAFF.

This clonotype was found many times. The J gene is TRBJ1-4, the V gene TRBV7-2, with a tentative D call TRBD1 (5 bases). The CDR3 sequence is 15 residues long. Trimming shortened V by 2 bases and J by 8 bases, and 15 bases separated the two germline ends. The germline V gene has CDR1 SGHTA and CDR2 FQGNSA. CDR3 nucleotide sequence: TGTGCCAGCAGCTTACGAGGGGCGCATGAGGAAAAACTGTTTTTT. Translated, it gives CASSLRGAHEEKLFF.

This clonotype was observed a few times. V is TRBV2 and J is TRBJ1-2; D call uncertain. Deletions cut 3 bases from V and 3 bases from J, with 2 bases between. The CDR3 has 11 residues. CDR1 is SNHLY and CDR2 is FYNNEI in the germline V gene. The CDR3 DNA sequence: TGTGCCAGCAGTGAGGACTATGGCTACACCTTC. As protein: CASSEDYGYTF. The whole variable domain, filled in from reference TRBV2 and TRBJ1-2, reads EPEVTQTPSHQVTQMGQEVILRCVPISNHLYFYWYRQILGQKVEFLVSFYNNEISEKSEIFDDQFSVERPDGSNFTLKIRSTKLEDSAMYFCASSEDYGYTFGSGTRLTVV.